The following is a T cell receptor (beta chain) sequence with its context. The entry originates in a study of T cell changes during pregnancy in multiple sclerosis. The CDR3 spans 15 residues. CDR1 is GTSNPN and CDR2 is SVGIG in the germline V gene (reference sequence). J lost 4 bases, V lost 1 base, and 7 bases had no gene match. The repertoire was sequenced with immunoSEQ multiplex PCR; TCRdb's copy has only in-frame clones and lacks some. The table includes 45,000 to 55,000 clones, over 85% detected once. The chain is built from TRBV30 and TRBJ1-5; TRBD1 matches 7 bases. This clonotype originated in a female donor with multiple sclerosis, enrolled in a pregnancy study. This specimen consisted of peripheral blood, obtained in the first trimester of pregnancy. CDR3 DNA sequence: TGTGCCTGGAGTGCCATGACAGGGCCGAATCAGCCCCAGCATTTT. Amino acid sequence: CAWSAMTGPNQPQHF.